Presented here are 20 T cell receptor beta chains from one specimen sequenced in a study of cytomegalovirus exposure and HLA in healthy donors. Both 60 Vbeta primers and 13 Jbeta primers went into the PCR. Method: immunoSEQ multiplex PCR; TCRdb's copy keeps in-frame clones and lacks some. Among 150,000 or so clones, around 75% were seen once, and the ten largest hold 1.5% to 2%. What was sequenced was PBMCs. The receptors stem from a woman aged 18-30 years in good health and CMV-seronegative.

The chain couples TRBV5-1 to TRBJ2-2; 8 bases fit TRBD1. The CDR3 runs 17 residues. CDR1 and CDR2 (germline): SGHRS, YFSETQ. V dropped 2 bases and J dropped 5; count of bases not matched to a gene: 11. In DNA form, the CDR3 reads TGCGCCAGCAGCTTCGCTTGGACAGGGATGTATACCGGGGAGCTGTTTTTT. Protein product: CASSFAWTGMYTGELFF.

A few counts support this clone. In DNA, the CDR3 is TGTGCCAGCAGAACAACCGGGACAGGCATTGAAAAACTGTTTTTT. The encoded protein is CASRTTGTGIEKLFF. The gene calls are TRBV28 and TRBJ1-4; 8 bases are a match to TRBD1. With 6 bases clipped from V and 7 bases from J, the junction kept 10 bases outside the gene matches. Germline CDR1 and CDR2: MDHEN and SYDVKM. The CDR3 sequence is 15 residues long.

DNA for the CDR3: TGCGCCAGCAGTGAGTCGGGATTGGGGGCCGGGGACAATGAGCAGTTCTTC. The encoded protein is CASSESGLGAGDNEQFF. The chain couples TRBV10-1 to TRBJ2-1, with D possibly being TRBD1 (6 bases). The CDR3 consists of 17 residues. Per the germline V gene, CDR1 is WNHNN and CDR2 is SYGVQD (reference sequence). Trimming took off 0 bases at V and 5 bases at J, with 17 bases between the two ends.

V gene TRBV7-7 combines with J gene TRBJ1-1, with D possibly matching TRBD1 (6 bases). Trimming removed 5 bases at V and 4 bases at J, with 14 bases between. CDR1 is SSHAT and CDR2 is FNYEAQ in the germline V gene (reference sequence). This CDR3 comprises 14 residues. CDR3 sequence: CASSPITDSTEAFF. The CDR3 DNA is TGTGCCAGCAGCCCAATAACGGACAGCACTGAAGCTTTCTTT.

V and J are TRBV29-1 and TRBJ1-2; D is unresolved. From germline, CDR1 is SQVTM and CDR2 ANQGSEA. This CDR3 spans 11 amino acids. V lost 1 base to trimming and J lost 14 bases, with 14 bases between them. The CDR3 loop reads CSVEGALGHTF. Here the CDR3 DNA reads TGCAGCGTTGAAGGGGCCCTTGGTCATACCTTC.

Here the CDR3 DNA reads TGTGCCAGCCTCGACTCCTTTGGAAACACCATATATTTT. Its translation: CASLDSFGNTIYF. The chain recombines TRBV28 with TRBJ1-3; no reliable D call. The germline gives CDR1 MDHEN, CDR2 SYDVKM. The CDR3 length is 13 residues. With 8 bases removed from V and 3 bases from J, the gap between germline ends came to 11 bases.

V and J are TRBV19 and TRBJ1-3; 7 nucleotides match TRBD1. V lost 7 bases and J lost 5; bases outside the gene matches: 11. This CDR3 is 15 amino acids long. CDR1 LNHDA and CDR2 SQIVND come from the germline V gene (reference sequence). CDR3 in amino acids: CASNPRPGQRNTIYF. The CDR3 bases are TGTGCCAGTAACCCACGGCCGGGACAGCGAAACACCATATATTTT.

A remark on this clone: An end of the junction does not agree with germline; a read error may underlie this. The chain carries TRBV7-7 and TRBJ2-1; 10 bases agree with TRBD2. Germline V gene lookup returns CDR1 SSHAT and CDR2 FNYEAQ (reference sequence). The CDR3 runs to 16 residues. The CDR3 DNA sequence: TGTGCTAGCAGCTTAGGGTCTAGCGGGGGTTACAATGAGCAGTTCTTC. Translating gives CASSLGSSGGYNEQFF. The full variable domain, with the rest looked up from reference TRBV7-7 and TRBJ2-1, is GAGVSQSPRYKVTKRGQDVTLRCDPISSHATLYWYQQALGQGPEFLTYFNYEAQPDKSGLPSDRFSAERPEGSISTLTIQRTEQRDSAMYRCASSLGSSGGYNEQFFGPGTRLTVL.

The V gene is TRBV7-9, the J gene TRBJ2-3; 9 nucleotides agree with TRBD2. The V gene's germline CDR1 is SEHNR and CDR2 FQNEAQ (reference sequence). This CDR3 has 16 residues. Trimming cost V 1 base and J 1 base; bases outside gene matches: 3. The CDR3 region has the DNA TGTGCCAGCAGCTTAGAAAGGACTAGCGGCACAGATACGCAGTATTTT. Translating gives CASSLERTSGTDTQYF.

The chain couples TRBV7-2 to TRBJ2-2; D is unresolved. Trimming removed 5 bases from V and 0 bases from J, with 10 bases in between. This CDR3 has 15 amino acids. CDR1 SGHTA and CDR2 FQGNSA come from the germline V gene. The CDR3 protein is CASSILRSNTGELFF. The DNA for the CDR3 is TGTGCCAGCAGCATACTCAGGTCGAACACCGGGGAGCTGTTTTTT.

J is TRBJ2-2 and V is TRBV9; no clear D. The CDR3 spans 15 residues. Germline CDR1 and CDR2: SGDLS and YYNGEE. The V and J ends lost 3 bases and 4 bases respectively, with 13 bases between them. As DNA, the CDR3 is TGTGCCAGCAGCGAGTGGAGTACACCCACCGGGGAGCTGTTTTTT. It specifies CASSEWSTPTGELFF.

The gene calls are TRBV7-2 and TRBJ1-5, with D unclear. CDR3 length: 14 residues. Per germline, CDR1 SGHTA and CDR2 FQGNSA. With 0 bases removed from V and 2 bases from J, the gap between germline ends came to 5 bases. The CDR3 loop reads CASSLAGGNQPQHF. The CDR3 bases are TGTGCCAGCAGCTTAGCCGGGGGCAATCAGCCCCAGCATTTT.

This clone came up once. The rearrangement joins TRBV9 to TRBJ2-2; possible D gene TRBD2, 6 bases. The CDR3 has 15 amino acids. Germline-derived CDR1 and CDR2 are SGDLS and YYNGEE. Trimming left V 0 bases short and J 3 bases short, with 9 bases between. The CDR3 loop is CASSVGSGYTGELFF. CDR3 bases: TGTGCCAGCAGCGTAGGTAGCGGTTACACCGGGGAGCTGTTTTTT.

The chain couples TRBV28 to TRBJ1-4; 8 nucleotides align to TRBD1. CDR1 is MDHEN and CDR2 is SYDVKM in the germline V gene. V was pared by 4 bases and J by 7 bases, with 8 bases of the junction left unmatched. The CDR3 extends over 15 amino acids. CDR3 residues: CASSSQGADFEKLFF. CDR3 in DNA: TGTGCCAGCAGTTCCCAGGGGGCCGATTTTGAAAAACTGTTTTTT.

In its sample, this clone was seen a few times. The rearrangement uses TRBV4-2 and TRBJ2-3; TRBD2 agrees at 8 bases. The CDR3 sequence is 15 residues long. Germline assignment: CDR1 LGHNA and CDR2 YNFKEQ. Germline trimming cut 4 bases from V and 1 base from J; bases unmatched to any gene: 4. The CDR3 reads CASSLTSAGTDTQYF. In nucleotides, the CDR3 is TGTGCCAGCAGCCTGACTAGCGCGGGCACAGATACGCAGTATTTT.

This CDR3 reads CASSIREASNQPQHF. The CDR3 DNA sequence: TGTGCCAGTAGTATAAGGGAGGCGAGCAATCAGCCCCAGCATTTT. This sequence joins TRBV19 and TRBJ1-5; D is unclear. The CDR3 spans 15 residues. Per germline, CDR1 LNHDA and CDR2 SQIVND (reference sequence). Trimming shortened V by 2 bases and J by 1 base, and 9 bases separated the two germline ends.

V and J are TRBV10-3 and TRBJ2-1; tentative D call: TRBD2 (6 bases). Trimming took 4 bases from V and 5 from J, leaving 12 bases between them. The CDR3 has 14 amino acids. Germline CDR1 ENHRY, CDR2 SYGVKD. The CDR3: CAISGGERNNEQFF. CDR3 DNA: TGTGCCATCAGTGGCGGGGAAAGAAACAATGAGCAGTTCTTC.

The rearrangement links TRBV7-3 to TRBJ2-1, with TRBD2 identical over 11 bases. Germline lookup yields CDR1 SGHTA and CDR2 FQGTGA. This CDR3 contains 16 residues. The V and J ends lost 0 bases and 6 bases, in that order; junction bases with no gene match: 4. In DNA form, the CDR3 reads TGTGCCAGCAGCTTAACTAGCGGGGGGGCGGGCAATGAGCAGTTCTTC. Residues: CASSLTSGGAGNEQFF. Combining the CDR3 with reference TRBV7-3 and TRBJ2-1 gives the whole variable domain GAGVSQTPSNKVTEKGKYVELRCDPISGHTALYWYRQSLGQGPEFLIYFQGTGAADDSGLPNDRFFAVRPEGSVSTLKIQRTERGDSAVYLCASSLTSGGAGNEQFFGPGTRLTVL.

The chain joins TRBV2 to TRBJ2-5; 9 nucleotides align to TRBD1. The CDR3 length is 14 residues. V lost 8 bases to trimming and J lost 5 bases; unmatched junction nucleotides: 9. CDR1 SNHLY and CDR2 FYNNEI come from the germline V gene. CDR3 bases: TGTGCCAGCGTGGGACAGGGAGGGTTGGAGACCCAGTACTTC. Translating gives CASVGQGGLETQYF.

The chain joins TRBV28 to TRBJ2-1; 9 positions match TRBD1. Germline V lookup: CDR1 MDHEN, CDR2 SYDVKM. CDR3 length: 16 amino acids. With V trimmed by 5 bases and J by 8 bases, 13 bases remained unmatched. The CDR3 spells CASSPPRGQGKDEQFF. The CDR3 nucleotides are TGTGCCAGCAGTCCCCCCCGGGGACAGGGTAAGGATGAGCAGTTCTTC.